The T cell receptor (beta chain) under discussion was sequenced for a study of blood T cell repertoires in COVID-19. At the level of the study: The United States, Italy and Spain supplied acute and convalescent COVID-19 samples. PBMCs, B-cell-depleted T cells, or T cells provided the cDNA or gDNA that made up the material.

With 3 bases removed from V and 8 bases from J, the gap between germline ends came to 17 bases. Germline V gene sequence: CDR1 PRHDT, CDR2 FYEKMQ (reference sequence). The CDR3 consists of 15 residues. Clones were read by immunoSEQ multiplex PCR, and TCRdb kept only the in-frame ones, dropping some. The sample gives more than 55,000 clones, about 86% of which show up once; almost 4.5% is in the top ten. The sequenced material came from peripheral blood. The chain joins TRBV13 to TRBJ2-1, with a possible D match to TRBD2 (6 bases). The sequence derives from a man between 45 and 60 years old with active COVID-19. The CDR3: CASSFGDLGIDEQFF. The CDR3 DNA is TGTGCCAGCAGCTTTGGGGACTTGGGGATCGATGAGCAGTTCTTC.